These 17 T cell receptor beta chains were sequenced from one sample in a study of T cells in Graves' hyperthyroidism and ophthalmopathy. RNA transcripts served as the template for amplifying TCR beta CDR3 regions. When the TCR CDR3 underwent first-round RT-PCR, the HTBI primer set was used. TCRdb used MiXCR to reprocess the multiplex PCR reads, holding one entry per CDR3 protein. The table has 130,000 to 150,000 distinct CDR3 sequences, around 21% seen once. Sequencing was performed on blood. These receptors were collected from a woman aged 50 to 60 with Graves' hyperthyroidism that later progressed to Graves' ophthalmopathy.

This clonotype has just a few counts. The chain joins TRBV6-1 to TRBJ1-6; D remains ambiguous. The CDR3 spans 16 residues. Trimming left V 2 bases short and J 7 bases short, with 15 bases between. Germline V lookup: CDR1 MNHNS, CDR2 SASEGT. The chain's CDR3 is CASSEPPGFGNSPLHF. The CDR3 bases are TGTGCCAGCAGTGAACCTCCCGGGTTCGGGAATTCACCCCTCCACTTT.

This chain uses TRBV7-9 with TRBJ2-7; D not certain. The CDR3 is 16 residues long. V lost 0 bases and J 2 bases, leaving 14 bases between the germline ends. CDR1 is SEHNR, CDR2 FQNEAQ, per germline (reference sequence). CDR3 region: CASSLAPAPGPYEQYF. The CDR3 coding sequence is TGTGCCAGCAGCTTAGCGCCAGCGCCCGGCCCCTACGAGCAGTACTTC.

This clonotype was seen many times. The chain employs TRBV27 and TRBJ2-1, with TRBD2 identical over 10 bases. The CDR3 extends over 15 amino acids. Per the germline V gene, CDR1 is MNHEY and CDR2 is SMNVEV (reference sequence). The V segment lost 0 bases and the J segment 4 bases; nucleotides outside the gene matches: 0. CDR3 coding DNA: TGTGCCAGCAGTTTATCTAGCGGGGGGTACAATGAGCAGTTCTTC. Translation: CASSLSSGGYNEQFF.

This clonotype was picked up many times. This chain joins TRBV11-1 and TRBJ2-3, with 8 bases that match TRBD1. The CDR3 loop spans 15 amino acids. With 5 bases clipped from V and 3 bases from J, the junction kept 7 bases outside the gene matches. Germline V gene sequence: CDR1 SGHAT, CDR2 FQDESV (reference sequence). This chain's CDR3 is CASSPWQGATDTQYF. CDR3 nucleotide sequence: TGTGCCAGCAGCCCGTGGCAGGGGGCAACAGATACGCAGTATTTT.

This clonotype was recorded many times. The chain is built from TRBV7-9 and TRBJ1-2; the D is unclear. The CDR3 has 12 residues. V lost 5 bases, J lost 4 bases, and 8 bases lay in between. Germline-derived CDR1 and CDR2 are SEHNR and FQNEAQ (reference sequence). CDR3 nucleotide sequence: TGTGCCAGCAGCCCGGACGTCTATGGCTACACCTTC. It yields the protein CASSPDVYGYTF.

The chain links TRBV6-2 or TRBV6-3 to TRBJ2-2, with 10 bases that match TRBD2. There are 16 residues in the CDR3. CDR1 MNHEY and CDR2 SVGEGT come from the germline V gene. V lost 2 bases and J lost 0; bases outside the gene matches: 0. The DNA of the CDR3 is TGTGCCAGCAGTTACACTAGCGGGACGAACACCGGGGAGCTGTTTTTT. Translating it yields CASSYTSGTNTGELFF.

At least ten counts were recorded for this clonotype. The J gene is TRBJ2-7, the V gene TRBV28, with 7 nucleotides matching TRBD2. The CDR3 consists of 12 residues. Looked up from germline, CDR1 is MDHEN and CDR2 is SYDVKM. The J segment lost 2 bases and the V segment lost 8 bases, leaving 3 bases of the junction unmatched. The CDR3 nucleotides read TGTGCCAGCGGACTAGTCGCCTACGAGCAGTACTTC. The encoded protein is CASGLVAYEQYF.

This clonotype was recorded a few times. The rearrangement joins TRBV7-3 to TRBJ2-2; D is unclear. Germline loops: CDR1 SGHTA, CDR2 FQGTGA. V was pared by 3 bases and J by 6 bases, with 5 bases between. The CDR3 runs to 12 residues. The CDR3, as DNA: TGTGCCAGCAGCTTCCTGGCCGGGGAGCTGTTTTTT. Protein sequence: CASSFLAGELFF. Supplemented by reference TRBV7-3 and TRBJ2-2, the full variable domain reads GAGVSQTPSNKVTEKGKYVELRCDPISGHTALYWYRQSLGQGPEFLIYFQGTGAADDSGLPNDRFFAVRPEGSVSTLKIQRTERGDSAVYLCASSFLAGELFFGEGSRLTVL.

This clonotype was recorded at least ten times. This chain connects TRBV3-1 to TRBJ2-2, with D hard to call. Germline CDR1 reads LGHDT; CDR2 reads YNNKEL (reference sequence). The CDR3 sequence is 12 residues long. Trimming left V 6 bases short and J 2 bases short, with 4 bases between. CDR3 bases: TGTGCCAGCAGAACTAACACCGGGGAGCTGTTTTTT. Translating it yields CASRTNTGELFF.

This clonotype was picked up a small number of times. This chain links TRBV10-3 with TRBJ2-7, with a possible D match to TRBD2 (5 bases). V gave up 4 bases and J gave up 5 bases, with 12 bases separating them. CDR1 and CDR2 from the germline V gene are ENHRY and SYGVKD. The CDR3 spans 13 residues. DNA for the CDR3: TGTGCCATCAGTGTCTTGGGAGCCCACGAGCAGTACTTC. It specifies CAISVLGAHEQYF.

This chain joins TRBV3-1 and TRBJ1-1; no reliable D call. The CDR3 consists of 13 residues. The V end lost 7 bases, the J end lost 1 base, and 10 bases lay between the germline ends. Germline CDR1 is LGHDT and CDR2 is YNNKEL (reference sequence). CDR3 bases: TGTGCCAGCACCTACTCCACGAACACTGAAGCTTTCTTT. Translation: CASTYSTNTEAFF. Full variable domain (rest looked up from reference TRBV3-1 and TRBJ1-1): DTAVSQTPKYLVTQMGNDKSIKCEQNLGHDTMYWYKQDSKKFLKIMFSYNNKELIINETVPNRFSPKSPDKAHLNLHINSLELGDSAVYFCASTYSTNTEAFFGQGTRLTVV.

This clonotype was detected many times. The chain employs TRBV9 and TRBJ2-1; D may correspond to TRBD1 or TRBD2 (5 bases each). V lost 1 base and J lost 6, with 14 bases in between. The CDR3 is 15 residues long. Germline V gene sequence: CDR1 SGDLS, CDR2 YYNGEE. This CDR3 reads CASSVLLGTTNEQFF. The CDR3 region has the DNA TGTGCCAGCAGCGTATTACTCGGGACCACCAATGAGCAGTTCTTC.

The table lists this clonotype with many counts. The rearrangement links TRBV5-1 to TRBJ2-3; D not resolved. The V gene's germline CDR1 is SGHRS and CDR2 YFSETQ. The CDR3 spans 15 residues. V was clipped by 1 base and J by 0 bases, with 9 bases between them. For the CDR3, the DNA is TGCGCCAGCAGCTTGACAAGCCCTAGCACAGATACGCAGTATTTT. It yields the protein CASSLTSPSTDTQYF.

This clonotype was counted ten times or more. This sequence joins TRBV14 and TRBJ1-1; 11 bases are shared with TRBD1. The CDR3 extends over 16 amino acids. Germline CDR1 is SGHDN and CDR2 is FVKESK. J lost 5 bases, V lost 4 bases, and 9 bases had no gene match. CDR3 DNA sequence: TGTGCCAGCAGCCGGACAGGGGGCAGTTTTGGAACTGAAGCTTTCTTT. Amino acid sequence: CASSRTGGSFGTEAFF.

This clonotype was recorded many times. The chain is built from TRBV5-1 and TRBJ2-1; D might be TRBD2 (5 bases). The germline V gene encodes CDR1 SGHRS and CDR2 YFSETQ. V was pared by 2 bases and J by 0 bases, with 9 bases between. The CDR3 consists of 15 residues. CDR3 sequence: CASSFGLHSYNEQFF. In DNA, the CDR3 is TGCGCCAGCAGCTTCGGACTGCACTCCTACAATGAGCAGTTCTTC. Combining the CDR3 with reference TRBV5-1 and TRBJ2-1 gives the whole variable domain KAGVTQTPRYLIKTRGQQVTLSCSPISGHRSVSWYQQTPGQGLQFLFEYFSETQRNKGNFPGRFSGRQFSNSRSEMNVSTLELGDSALYLCASSFGLHSYNEQFFGPGTRLTVL.

This clonotype has just a few counts. V gene TRBV27 combines with J gene TRBJ1-5, with 9 nucleotides matching TRBD1. Germline assignment: CDR1 MNHEY and CDR2 SMNVEV (reference sequence). The CDR3 totals 15 residues. The J segment lost 0 bases and the V segment lost 6 bases, leaving 3 bases of the junction unmatched. The CDR3 nucleotides read TGTGCCAGCAGAATGGACAGGGGTAGCAATCAGCCCCAGCATTTT. It codes for CASRMDRGSNQPQHF.

To note about this clonotype: One end of the junction fails to match germline, which may point to a read error. In DNA form, the CDR3 reads TGTGCCAGCCCACCGGGGGAGAGGACAGACACCGGGGAGCTGTTTTTT. It specifies CASPPGERTDTGELFF. The chain links TRBV18 to TRBJ2-2; D is tentatively TRBD1 or TRBD2 (6 bases each). CDR3 length: 16 residues. Germline CDR1 and CDR2: KGHSH and LQKENI.